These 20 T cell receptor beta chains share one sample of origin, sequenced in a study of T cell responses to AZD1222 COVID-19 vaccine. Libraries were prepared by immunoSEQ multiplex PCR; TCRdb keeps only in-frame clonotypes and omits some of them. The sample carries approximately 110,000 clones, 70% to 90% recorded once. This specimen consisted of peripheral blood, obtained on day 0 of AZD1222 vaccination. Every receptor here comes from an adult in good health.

The CDR3 loop reads CASSLSSGRGELFF. The CDR3 DNA is TGTGCCAGCAGCTTGTCTAGCGGGAGAGGGGAGCTGTTTTTT. V and J are TRBV5-4 and TRBJ2-2; 10 nucleotides align to TRBD2. V trimming: 1 base; J trimming: 8 bases; junction bases outside the gene matches: 2. The length of the CDR3 is 14 residues. CDR1 and CDR2 from the germline V gene are SGHNT and YYREEE (reference sequence). The full variable domain, with the rest looked up from reference TRBV5-4 and TRBJ2-2, is ETGVTQSPTHLIKTRGQQVTLRCSSQSGHNTVSWYQQALGQGPQFIFQYYREEENGRGNFPPRFSGLQFPNYSSELNVNALELDDSALYLCASSLSSGRGELFFGEGSRLTVL.

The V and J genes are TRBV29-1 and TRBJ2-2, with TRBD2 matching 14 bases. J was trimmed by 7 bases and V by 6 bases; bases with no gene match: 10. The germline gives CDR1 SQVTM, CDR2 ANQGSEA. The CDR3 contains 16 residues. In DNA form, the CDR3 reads TGCAGCGTGAGATTAGGACTAGCGGGAGGCATCGGGGAGCTGTTTTTT. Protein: CSVRLGLAGGIGELFF.

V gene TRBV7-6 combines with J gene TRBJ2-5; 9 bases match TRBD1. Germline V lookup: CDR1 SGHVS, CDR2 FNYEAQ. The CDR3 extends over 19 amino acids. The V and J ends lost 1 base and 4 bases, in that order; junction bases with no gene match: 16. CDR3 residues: CASSLVPWTGDGTIETQYF. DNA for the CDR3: TGTGCCAGCAGCTTAGTACCATGGACAGGGGACGGCACGATAGAGACCCAGTACTTC.

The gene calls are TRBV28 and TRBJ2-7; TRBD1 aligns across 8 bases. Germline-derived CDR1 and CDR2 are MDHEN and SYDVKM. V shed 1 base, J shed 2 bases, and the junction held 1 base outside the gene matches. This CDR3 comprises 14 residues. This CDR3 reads CASSLSRGPYEQYF. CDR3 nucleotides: TGTGCCAGCAGTTTATCCAGGGGGCCCTACGAGCAGTACTTC.

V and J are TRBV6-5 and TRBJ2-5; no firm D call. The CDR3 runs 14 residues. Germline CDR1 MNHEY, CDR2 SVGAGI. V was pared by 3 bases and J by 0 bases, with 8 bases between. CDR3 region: CASSYWGDQETQYF. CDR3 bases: TGTGCCAGCAGTTATTGGGGTGACCAAGAGACCCAGTACTTC.

CDR3 region: CASSLVELTQYF. Here the CDR3 DNA reads TGTGCCAGCAGCTTAGTGGAGCTTACGCAGTATTTT. The rearrangement links TRBV11-2 to TRBJ2-3; unclear D gene. The length of the CDR3 is 12 residues. Trimming took off 1 base at V and 8 bases at J, with 7 bases between the two ends. Germline V gives CDR1 SGHAT, CDR2 FQNNGV.

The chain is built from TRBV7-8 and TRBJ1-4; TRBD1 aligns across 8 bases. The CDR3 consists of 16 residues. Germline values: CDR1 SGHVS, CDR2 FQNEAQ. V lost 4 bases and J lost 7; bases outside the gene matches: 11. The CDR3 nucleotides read TGTGCCAGCAGCTCAAACGACAGGGGCTTTGCTGAAAAACTGTTTTTT. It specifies CASSSNDRGFAEKLFF. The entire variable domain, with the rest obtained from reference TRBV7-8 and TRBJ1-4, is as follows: GAGVSQSPRYKVAKRGQDVALRCDPISGHVSLFWYQQALGQGPEFLTYFQNEAQLDKSGLPSDRFFAERPEGSVSTLKIQRTQQEDSAVYLCASSSNDRGFAEKLFFGSGTQLSVL.

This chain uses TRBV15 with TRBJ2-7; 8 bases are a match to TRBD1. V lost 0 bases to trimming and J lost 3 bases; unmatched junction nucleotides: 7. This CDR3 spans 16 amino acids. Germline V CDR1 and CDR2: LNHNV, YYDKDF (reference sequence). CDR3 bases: TGTGCCACCAGCAGAGAGGACGGGACAGGCCGCTACGAGCAGTACTTC. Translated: CATSREDGTGRYEQYF.

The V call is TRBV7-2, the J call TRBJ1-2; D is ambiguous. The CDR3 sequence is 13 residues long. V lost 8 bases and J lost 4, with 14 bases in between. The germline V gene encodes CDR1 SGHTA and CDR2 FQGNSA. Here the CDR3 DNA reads TGTGCCAGCGGAAGAGGTGGAGCCTATGGCTACACCTTC. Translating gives CASGRGGAYGYTF.

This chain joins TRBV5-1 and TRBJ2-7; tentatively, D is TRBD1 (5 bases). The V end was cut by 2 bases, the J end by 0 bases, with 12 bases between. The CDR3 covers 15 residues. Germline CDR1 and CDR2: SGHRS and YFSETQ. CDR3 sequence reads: CASSFGIDSSYEQYF. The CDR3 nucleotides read TGCGCCAGCAGCTTTGGGATTGACAGCTCCTACGAGCAGTACTTC.

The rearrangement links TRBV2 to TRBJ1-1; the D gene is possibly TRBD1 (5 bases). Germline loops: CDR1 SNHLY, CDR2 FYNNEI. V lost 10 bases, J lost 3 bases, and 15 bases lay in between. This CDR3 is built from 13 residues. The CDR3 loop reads CATQGVGDTEAFF. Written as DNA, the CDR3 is TGTGCCACTCAAGGGGTTGGGGACACTGAAGCTTTCTTT.

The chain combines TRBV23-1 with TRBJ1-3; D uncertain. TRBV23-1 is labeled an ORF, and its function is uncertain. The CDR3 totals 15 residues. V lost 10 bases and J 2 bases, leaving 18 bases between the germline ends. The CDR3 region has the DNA TGCGCCATCAAAGGGCAGGACTGGCCTGGAAACACCATATATTTT. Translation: CAIKGQDWPGNTIYF.

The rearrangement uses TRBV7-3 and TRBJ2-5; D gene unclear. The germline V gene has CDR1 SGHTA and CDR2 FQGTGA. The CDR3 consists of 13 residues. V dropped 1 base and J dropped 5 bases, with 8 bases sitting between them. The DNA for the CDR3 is TGTGCCAGCAGCTTAAGTCCGGAGGAGACCCAGTACTTC. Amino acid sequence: CASSLSPEETQYF.

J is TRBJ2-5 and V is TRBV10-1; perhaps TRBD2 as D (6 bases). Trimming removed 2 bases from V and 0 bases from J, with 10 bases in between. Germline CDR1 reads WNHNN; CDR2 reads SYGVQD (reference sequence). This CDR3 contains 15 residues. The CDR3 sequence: CASSETIADQETQYF. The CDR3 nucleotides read TGCGCCAGCAGTGAGACCATAGCGGACCAAGAGACCCAGTACTTC.

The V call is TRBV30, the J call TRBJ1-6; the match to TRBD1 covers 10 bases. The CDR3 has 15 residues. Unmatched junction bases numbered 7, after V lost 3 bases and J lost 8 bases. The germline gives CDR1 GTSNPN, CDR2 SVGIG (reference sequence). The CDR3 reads CAWSEGTGAYSPLHF. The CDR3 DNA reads TGTGCCTGGAGCGAGGGGACAGGGGCGTATTCACCCCTCCACTTT.

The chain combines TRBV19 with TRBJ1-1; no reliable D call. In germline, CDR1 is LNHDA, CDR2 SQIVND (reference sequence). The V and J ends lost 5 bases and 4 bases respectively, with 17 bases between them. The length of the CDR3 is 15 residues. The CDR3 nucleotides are TGTGCCAGTAGTCTACGCCCCGAGGCGGGCACTGAAGCTTTCTTT. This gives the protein CASSLRPEAGTEAFF.

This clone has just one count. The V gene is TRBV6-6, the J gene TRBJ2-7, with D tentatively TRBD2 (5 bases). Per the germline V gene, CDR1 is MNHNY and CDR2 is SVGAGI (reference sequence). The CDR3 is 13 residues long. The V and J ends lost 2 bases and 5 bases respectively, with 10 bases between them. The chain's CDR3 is CASSYRMGDEQYF. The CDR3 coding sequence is TGTGCCAGCAGTTACCGGATGGGAGACGAGCAGTACTTC.

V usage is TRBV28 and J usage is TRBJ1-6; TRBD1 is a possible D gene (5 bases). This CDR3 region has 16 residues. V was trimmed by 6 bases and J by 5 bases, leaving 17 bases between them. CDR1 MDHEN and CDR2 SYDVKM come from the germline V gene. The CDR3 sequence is CASSDGTSGHNSPLHF. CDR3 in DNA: TGTGCCAGCAGCGATGGGACGTCAGGCCATAATTCACCCCTCCACTTT.

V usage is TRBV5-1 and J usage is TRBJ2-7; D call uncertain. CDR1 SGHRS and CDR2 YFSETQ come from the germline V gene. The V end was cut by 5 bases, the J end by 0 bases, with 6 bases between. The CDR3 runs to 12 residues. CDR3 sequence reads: CASRETSYEQYF. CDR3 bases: TGCGCCAGCAGAGAGACCTCCTACGAGCAGTACTTC. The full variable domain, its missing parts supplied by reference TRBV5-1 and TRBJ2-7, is KAGVTQTPRYLIKTRGQQVTLSCSPISGHRSVSWYQQTPGQGLQFLFEYFSETQRNKGNFPGRFSGRQFSNSRSEMNVSTLELGDSALYLCASRETSYEQYFGPGTRLTVT.

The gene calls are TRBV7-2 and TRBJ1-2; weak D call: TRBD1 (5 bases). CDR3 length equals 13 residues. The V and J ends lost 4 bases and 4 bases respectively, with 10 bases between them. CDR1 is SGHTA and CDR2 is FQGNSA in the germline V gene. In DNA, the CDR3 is TGTGCCAGCAGCTCTTCGGGGGGCTATGGCTACACCTTC. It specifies CASSSSGGYGYTF.